These 10 T cell receptor beta chains were sequenced from one sample in a study of monozygotic twins with inflammatory bowel disease. From the 5' RACE reads, TCRdb lists one entry per CDR3 protein and no DNA. The clone table shows about 300,000 distinct CDR3 sequences, with the ten largest holding 5.6%. Specimen: blood. All receptors come from a human donor with ulcerative colitis or Crohn's disease, or a healthy co-twin of an affected twin (not recorded which).

The V gene is TRBV19, the J gene TRBJ2-7; the D call from TCRdb, TRBD1, cannot be confirmed without DNA. The CDR3 is 17 residues long. Germline V gene data show CDR1 as LNHDA and CDR2 as SQIVND (reference sequence). This CDR3 reads CASSMGQGLEFSYEQYF.

The chain carries TRBV5-5 and TRBJ2-3; lacking DNA, the TRBD1 call made by TCRdb goes unchecked. The CDR3 is made up of 17 amino acids. Germline CDR1 is SGHKS and CDR2 is YYEKEE (reference sequence). CDR3 residues: CASSSRRPGQNTDTQYF.

The J gene is TRBJ1-6, the V gene TRBV7-8. The CDR3 is made up of 14 amino acids. Looked up from germline, CDR1 is SGHVS and CDR2 is FQNEAQ. The CDR3 sequence is CASSLRTPNSPLHF.

J is TRBJ1-2 and V is TRBV7-9. There are 15 residues in the CDR3. Germline CDR1 and CDR2: SEHNR and FQNEAQ (reference sequence). This CDR3 is CASSLGMATIYGYTF.

V usage is TRBV20-1 and J usage is TRBJ1-2; TCRdb's D call, TRBD1, is unchecked because there is no DNA. CDR1 is DFQATT and CDR2 is SNEGSKA in the germline V gene (reference sequence). CDR3 length: 14 residues. The CDR3 reads CSATPTSGTGGYTF.

The CDR3 sequence: CASSAGWTDTQYF. This chain links TRBV10-1 with TRBJ2-3. CDR1 is WNHNN, CDR2 SYGVQD, per germline (reference sequence). The CDR3 is made up of 13 amino acids.

The chain employs TRBV10-3 and TRBJ2-3; TCRdb designates TRBD1, a call that cannot be tested without DNA. The CDR3 spans 16 residues. The germline gives CDR1 ENHRY, CDR2 SYGVKD. CDR3 in amino acids: CAIRPRTGEGTDTQYF.

The V call is TRBV20-1, the J call TRBJ2-1; TCRdb proposes TRBD2, but this gene call is untestable without DNA. CDR1 and CDR2 (germline): DFQATT, SNEGSKA (reference sequence). The CDR3 runs to 13 residues. CDR3 in amino acids: CSASNLAGNEQFF.

The J gene is TRBJ2-5, the V gene TRBV27; TCRdb lists TRBD1, though no DNA is available to test this call. The CDR3 sequence is 17 residues long. Germline CDR1 is MNHEY and CDR2 is SMNVEV (reference sequence). CDR3 loop: CASSNLPPGQKQETQYF.

The CDR3 loop is CASSPGTGGGQPQHF. This rearrangement joins TRBV5-1 to TRBJ1-5; the TCRdb D gene call, TRBD1, has no DNA to confirm it. Per germline, CDR1 SGHRS and CDR2 YFSETQ. This CDR3 spans 15 amino acids.